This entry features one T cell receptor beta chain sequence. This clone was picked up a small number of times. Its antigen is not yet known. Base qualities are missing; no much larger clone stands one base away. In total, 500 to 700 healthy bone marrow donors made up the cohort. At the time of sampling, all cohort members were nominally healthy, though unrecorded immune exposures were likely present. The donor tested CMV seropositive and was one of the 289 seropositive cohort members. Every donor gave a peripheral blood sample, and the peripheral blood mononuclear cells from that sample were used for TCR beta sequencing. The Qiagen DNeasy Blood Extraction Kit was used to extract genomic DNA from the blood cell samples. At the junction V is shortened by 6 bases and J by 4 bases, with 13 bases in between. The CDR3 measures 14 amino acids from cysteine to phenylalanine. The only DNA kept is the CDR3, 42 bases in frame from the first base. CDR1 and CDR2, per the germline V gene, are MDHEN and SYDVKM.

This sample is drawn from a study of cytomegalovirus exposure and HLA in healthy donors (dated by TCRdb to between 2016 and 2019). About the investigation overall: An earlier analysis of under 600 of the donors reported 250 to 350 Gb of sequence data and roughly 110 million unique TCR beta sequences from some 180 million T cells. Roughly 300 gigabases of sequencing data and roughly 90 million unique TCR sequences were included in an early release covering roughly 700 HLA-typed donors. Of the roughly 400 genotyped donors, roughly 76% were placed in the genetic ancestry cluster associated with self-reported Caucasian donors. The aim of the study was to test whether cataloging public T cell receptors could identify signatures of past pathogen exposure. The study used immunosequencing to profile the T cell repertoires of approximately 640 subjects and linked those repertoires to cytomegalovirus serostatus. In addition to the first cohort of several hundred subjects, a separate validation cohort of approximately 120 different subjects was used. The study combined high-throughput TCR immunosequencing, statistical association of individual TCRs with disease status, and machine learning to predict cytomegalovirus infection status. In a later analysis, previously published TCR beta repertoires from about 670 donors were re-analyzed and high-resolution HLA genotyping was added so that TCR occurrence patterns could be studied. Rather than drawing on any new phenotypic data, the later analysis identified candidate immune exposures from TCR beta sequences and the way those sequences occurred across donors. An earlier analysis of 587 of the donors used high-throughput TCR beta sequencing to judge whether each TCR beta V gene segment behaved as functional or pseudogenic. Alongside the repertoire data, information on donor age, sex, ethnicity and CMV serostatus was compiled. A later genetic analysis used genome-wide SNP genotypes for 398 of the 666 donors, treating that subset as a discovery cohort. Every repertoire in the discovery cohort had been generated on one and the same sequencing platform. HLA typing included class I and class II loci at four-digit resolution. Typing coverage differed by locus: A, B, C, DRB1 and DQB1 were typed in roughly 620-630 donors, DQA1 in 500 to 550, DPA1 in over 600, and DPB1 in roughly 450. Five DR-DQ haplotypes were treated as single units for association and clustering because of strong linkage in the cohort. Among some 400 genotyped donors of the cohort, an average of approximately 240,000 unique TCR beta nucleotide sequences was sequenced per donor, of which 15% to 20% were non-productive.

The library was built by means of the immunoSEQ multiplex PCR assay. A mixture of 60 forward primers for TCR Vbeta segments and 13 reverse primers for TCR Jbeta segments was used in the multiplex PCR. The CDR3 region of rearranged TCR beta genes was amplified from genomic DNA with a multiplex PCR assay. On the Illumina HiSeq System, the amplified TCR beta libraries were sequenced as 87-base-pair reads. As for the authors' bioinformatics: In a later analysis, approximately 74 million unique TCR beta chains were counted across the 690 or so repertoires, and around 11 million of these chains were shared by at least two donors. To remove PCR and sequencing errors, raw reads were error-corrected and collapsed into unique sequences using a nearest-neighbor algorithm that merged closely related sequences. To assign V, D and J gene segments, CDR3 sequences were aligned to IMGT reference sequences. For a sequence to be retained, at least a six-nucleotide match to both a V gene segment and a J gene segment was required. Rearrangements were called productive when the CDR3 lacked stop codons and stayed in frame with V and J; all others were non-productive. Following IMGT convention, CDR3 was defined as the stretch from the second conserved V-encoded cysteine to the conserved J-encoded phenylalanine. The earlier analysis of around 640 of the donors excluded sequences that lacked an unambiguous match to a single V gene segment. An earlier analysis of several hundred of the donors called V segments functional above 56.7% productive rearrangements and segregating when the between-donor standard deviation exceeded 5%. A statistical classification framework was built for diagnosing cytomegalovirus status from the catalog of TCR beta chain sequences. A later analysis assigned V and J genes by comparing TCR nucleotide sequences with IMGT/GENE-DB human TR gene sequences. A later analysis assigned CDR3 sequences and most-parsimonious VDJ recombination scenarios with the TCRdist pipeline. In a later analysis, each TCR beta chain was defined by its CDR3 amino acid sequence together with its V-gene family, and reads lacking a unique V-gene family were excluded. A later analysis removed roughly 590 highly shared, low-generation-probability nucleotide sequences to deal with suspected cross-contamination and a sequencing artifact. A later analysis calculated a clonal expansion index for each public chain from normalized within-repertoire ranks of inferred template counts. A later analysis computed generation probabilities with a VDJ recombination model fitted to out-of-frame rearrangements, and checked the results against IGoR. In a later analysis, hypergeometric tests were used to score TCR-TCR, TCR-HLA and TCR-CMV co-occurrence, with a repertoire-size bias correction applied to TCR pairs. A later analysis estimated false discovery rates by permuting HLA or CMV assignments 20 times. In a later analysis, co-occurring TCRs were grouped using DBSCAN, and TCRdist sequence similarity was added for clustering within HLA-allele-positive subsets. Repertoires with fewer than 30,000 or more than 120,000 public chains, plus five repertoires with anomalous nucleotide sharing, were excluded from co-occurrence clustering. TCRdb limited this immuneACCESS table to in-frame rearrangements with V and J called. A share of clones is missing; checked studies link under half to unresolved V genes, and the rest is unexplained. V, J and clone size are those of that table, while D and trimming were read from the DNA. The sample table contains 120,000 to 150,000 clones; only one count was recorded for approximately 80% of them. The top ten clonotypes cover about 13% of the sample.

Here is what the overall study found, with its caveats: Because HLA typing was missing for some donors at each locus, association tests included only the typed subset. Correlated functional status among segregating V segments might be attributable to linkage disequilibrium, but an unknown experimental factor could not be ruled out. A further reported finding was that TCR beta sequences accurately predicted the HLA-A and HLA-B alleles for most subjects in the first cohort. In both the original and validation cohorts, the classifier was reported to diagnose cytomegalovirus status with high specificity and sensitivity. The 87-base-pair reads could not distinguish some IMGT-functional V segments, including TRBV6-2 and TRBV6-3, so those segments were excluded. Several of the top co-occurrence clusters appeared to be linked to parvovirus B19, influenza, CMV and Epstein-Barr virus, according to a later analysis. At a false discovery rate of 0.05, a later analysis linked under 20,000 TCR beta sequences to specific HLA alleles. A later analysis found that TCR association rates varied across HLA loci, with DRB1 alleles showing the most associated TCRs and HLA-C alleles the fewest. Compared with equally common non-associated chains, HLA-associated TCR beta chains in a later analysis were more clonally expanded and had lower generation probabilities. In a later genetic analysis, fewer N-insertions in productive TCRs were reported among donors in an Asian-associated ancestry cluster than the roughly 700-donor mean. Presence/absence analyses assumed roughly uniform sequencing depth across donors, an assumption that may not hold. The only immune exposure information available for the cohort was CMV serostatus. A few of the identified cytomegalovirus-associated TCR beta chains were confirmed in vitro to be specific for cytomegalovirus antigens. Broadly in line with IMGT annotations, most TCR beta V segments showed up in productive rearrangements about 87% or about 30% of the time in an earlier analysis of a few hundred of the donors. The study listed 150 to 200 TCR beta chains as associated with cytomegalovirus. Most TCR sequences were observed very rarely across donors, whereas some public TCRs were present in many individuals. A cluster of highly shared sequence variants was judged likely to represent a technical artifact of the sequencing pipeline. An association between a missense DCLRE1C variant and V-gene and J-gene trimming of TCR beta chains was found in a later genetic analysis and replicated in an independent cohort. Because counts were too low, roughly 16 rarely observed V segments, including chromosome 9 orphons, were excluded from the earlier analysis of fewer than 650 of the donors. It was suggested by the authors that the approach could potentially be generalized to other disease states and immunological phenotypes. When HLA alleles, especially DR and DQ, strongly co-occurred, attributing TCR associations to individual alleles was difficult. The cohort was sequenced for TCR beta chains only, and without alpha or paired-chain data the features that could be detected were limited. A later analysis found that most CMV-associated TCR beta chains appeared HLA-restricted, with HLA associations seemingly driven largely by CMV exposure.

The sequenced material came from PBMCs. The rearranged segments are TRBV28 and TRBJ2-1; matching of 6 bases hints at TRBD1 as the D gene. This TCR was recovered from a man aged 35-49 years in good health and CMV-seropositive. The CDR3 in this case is CASRNRVGYNEQFF. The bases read TGTGCCAGCAGGAACAGGGTAGGGTACAATGAGCAGTTCTTC.